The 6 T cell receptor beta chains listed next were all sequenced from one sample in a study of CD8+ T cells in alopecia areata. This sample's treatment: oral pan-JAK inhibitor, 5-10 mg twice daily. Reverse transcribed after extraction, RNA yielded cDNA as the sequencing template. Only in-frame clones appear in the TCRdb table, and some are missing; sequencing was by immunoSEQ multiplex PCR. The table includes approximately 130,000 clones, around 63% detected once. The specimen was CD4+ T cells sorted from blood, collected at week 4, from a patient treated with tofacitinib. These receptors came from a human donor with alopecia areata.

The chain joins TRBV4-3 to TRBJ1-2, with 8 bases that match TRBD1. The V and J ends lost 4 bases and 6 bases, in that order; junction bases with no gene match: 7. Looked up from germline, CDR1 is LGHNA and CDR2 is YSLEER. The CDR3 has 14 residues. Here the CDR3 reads CASSLSDREDGYTF. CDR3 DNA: TGCGCCAGCAGCCTTTCGGACAGGGAGGATGGCTACACCTTC.

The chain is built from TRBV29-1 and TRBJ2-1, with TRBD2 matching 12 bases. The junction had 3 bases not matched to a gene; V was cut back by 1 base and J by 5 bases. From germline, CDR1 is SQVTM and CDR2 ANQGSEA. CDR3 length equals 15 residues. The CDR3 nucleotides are TGCAGCGTTGAAGCCCGGACTAGCGGGGACAATGAGCAGTTCTTC. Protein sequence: CSVEARTSGDNEQFF.

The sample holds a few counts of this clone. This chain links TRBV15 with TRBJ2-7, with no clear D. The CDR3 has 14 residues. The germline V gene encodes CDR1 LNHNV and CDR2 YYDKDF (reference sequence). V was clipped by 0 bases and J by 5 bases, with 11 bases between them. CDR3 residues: CATSRDLASDEQYF. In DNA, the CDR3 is TGTGCCACCAGCAGAGACTTGGCCAGCGACGAGCAGTACTTC.

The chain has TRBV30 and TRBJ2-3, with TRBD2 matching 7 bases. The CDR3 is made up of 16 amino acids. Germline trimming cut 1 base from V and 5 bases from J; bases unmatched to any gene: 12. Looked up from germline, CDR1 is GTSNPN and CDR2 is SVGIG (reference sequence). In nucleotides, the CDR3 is TGTGCCTGGAGTGGTGTCGCGGGAGCTACCCGAGATACGCAGTATTTT. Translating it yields CAWSGVAGATRDTQYF.

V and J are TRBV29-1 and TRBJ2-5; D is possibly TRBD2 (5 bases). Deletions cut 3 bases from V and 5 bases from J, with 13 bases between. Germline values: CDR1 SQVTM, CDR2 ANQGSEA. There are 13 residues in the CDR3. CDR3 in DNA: TGCAGCGTTGATGGACTGATCGGGGAGACCCAGTACTTC. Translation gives CSVDGLIGETQYF.

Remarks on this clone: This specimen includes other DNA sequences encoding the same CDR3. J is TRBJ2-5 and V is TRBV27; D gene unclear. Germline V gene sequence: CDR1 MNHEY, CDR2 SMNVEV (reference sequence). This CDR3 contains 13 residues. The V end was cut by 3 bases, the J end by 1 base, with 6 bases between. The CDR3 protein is CASSLGFQETQYF. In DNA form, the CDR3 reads TGTGCCAGCAGTTTGGGGTTCCAAGAGACCCAGTACTTC.